Below are 13 T cell receptor beta chains sequenced from a single sample in a study of beta chain features in type 1 diabetes. Since all of the isolated RNA was reverse transcribed, expressed TCRB transcripts were what got sequenced. Only in-frame clones appear in the TCRdb table, and some are missing; sequencing was by immunoSEQ multiplex PCR. The sample gives around 240,000 clones, approximately 70% of which show up once; 0.053% is in the top ten. The sample consisted of naive CD4+ T cells from blood. These receptors were taken from a man aged 25 to 40 in good health.

The rearrangement links TRBV7-9 to TRBJ2-5; D call uncertain. Germline V lookup: CDR1 SEHNR, CDR2 FQNEAQ (reference sequence). The CDR3 has 13 residues. V dropped 3 bases and J dropped 4 bases, with 9 bases sitting between them. The CDR3 reads CASSLRVTETQYF. CDR3 sequence (DNA): TGTGCCAGCAGCTTGCGTGTTACAGAGACCCAGTACTTC.

This chain links TRBV7-2 with TRBJ2-7; the D call may be TRBD1 or TRBD2 (6 bases each). The CDR3 is 15 amino acids. Germline assignment: CDR1 SGHTA and CDR2 FQGNSA. The ends were cut back, 0 bases at V and 1 base at J, with 10 bases in the middle. The CDR3: CASSLAGGLSYEQYF. DNA of the CDR3: TGTGCCAGCAGCTTAGCGGGGGGCCTTTCCTACGAGCAGTACTTC. The full variable domain, its missing parts supplied by reference TRBV7-2 and TRBJ2-7, is GAGVSQSPSNKVTEKGKDVELRCDPISGHTALYWYRQSLGQGLEFLIYFQGNSAPDKSGLPSDRFSAERTGGSVSTLTIQRTQQEDSAVYLCASSLAGGLSYEQYFGPGTRLTVT.

This sequence joins TRBV4-1 and TRBJ2-1; D may be TRBD2 (6 bases). Trimming removed 0 bases at V and 6 bases at J, with 15 bases between. CDR1 MGHRA and CDR2 YSYEKL come from the germline V gene. This CDR3 region has 16 residues. CDR3 protein: CASSQDELLAGNEQFF. CDR3 bases: TGCGCCAGCAGCCAAGATGAGCTACTAGCTGGCAATGAGCAGTTCTTC.

The genes are TRBV15 and TRBJ1-1; D is ambiguous. Deletions cut 0 bases from V and 10 bases from J, with 9 bases between. Per the germline V gene, CDR1 is LNHNV and CDR2 is YYDKDF (reference sequence). The CDR3 length is 12 residues. CDR3 coding DNA: TGTGCCACCAGCAGAGATAATTTTGGAGCTTTCTTT. This sequence encodes CATSRDNFGAFF.

This clone came up a few times. The chain combines TRBV7-2 with TRBJ2-1; D remains ambiguous. The CDR3 has 11 amino acids. CDR1 and CDR2 (germline): SGHTA, FQGNSA. The CDR3 sequence: CGAASGNEQFF. The CDR3 bases are TGTGGTGCGGCTAGTGGCAATGAGCAGTTCTTC.

The genes are TRBV4-3 and TRBJ2-7, with 12 nucleotides matching TRBD2. J was trimmed by 2 bases and V by 3 bases; bases with no gene match: 8. There are 17 residues in the CDR3. Germline V lookup: CDR1 LGHNA, CDR2 YSLEER. CDR3 amino acids: CASSQRRTSGNAYEQYF. The CDR3 coding sequence is TGCGCCAGCAGCCAGCGACGGACTAGCGGGAATGCCTACGAGCAGTACTTC.

The rearrangement joins TRBV29-1 to TRBJ2-3, with D possibly called TRBD1 or TRBD2 (6 bases each). The CDR3 totals 12 residues. The germline V and J ends were trimmed by 7 bases and 7 bases, with 15 bases remaining between them. Germline assignment: CDR1 SQVTM and CDR2 ANQGSEA. CDR3 bases: TGCAGCGGGGACAAAGGGGGGAATACGCAGTATTTT. It translates to CSGDKGGNTQYF.

The rearrangement joins TRBV2 to TRBJ2-3; 9 nucleotides agree with TRBD2. This CDR3 is built from 15 residues. Per germline, CDR1 SNHLY and CDR2 FYNNEI. Trimming took 6 bases from V and 4 from J; bases not matched to a gene: 8. CDR3 in amino acids: CASRSGTSISDTQYF. CDR3 nucleotides: TGTGCCAGCAGGTCCGGGACTAGCATATCAGATACGCAGTATTTT. The full variable domain, with the rest looked up from reference TRBV2 and TRBJ2-3, is EPEVTQTPSHQVTQMGQEVILRCVPISNHLYFYWYRQILGQKVEFLVSFYNNEISEKSEIFDDQFSVERPDGSNFTLKIRSTKLEDSAMYFCASRSGTSISDTQYFGPGTRLTVL.

This chain connects TRBV29-1 to TRBJ2-7, with 7 bases fitting TRBD1. Trimming cost V 3 bases and J 2 bases; bases outside gene matches: 7. Germline loops: CDR1 SQVTM, CDR2 ANQGSEA. This CDR3 comprises 14 residues. DNA of the CDR3: TGCAGCGTTGAGTTGAGGGGGCGGACCTACGAGCAGTACTTC. Its translation is CSVELRGRTYEQYF.

This rearrangement joins TRBV9 to TRBJ2-1; weak D call: TRBD1 (5 bases). CDR1 and CDR2 (germline): SGDLS, YYNGEE. The length of the CDR3 is 13 residues. Trimming took off 4 bases at V and 8 bases at J, with 13 bases between the two ends. This CDR3 reads CASSLGHLDEQFF. In DNA form, the CDR3 reads TGTGCCAGCAGCCTCGGACACTTGGATGAGCAGTTCTTC.

The genes are TRBV7-9 and TRBJ2-1; TRBD2 aligns across 12 bases. The V gene end was trimmed by 5 bases and the J gene end by 9 bases; junction bases not matched to a gene: 8. The CDR3 extends over 15 amino acids. Germline V gene data show CDR1 as SEHNR and CDR2 as FQNEAQ (reference sequence). CDR3 protein: CASSPSLAGGGEQFF. The CDR3 DNA reads TGTGCCAGCAGCCCCTCACTAGCGGGGGGCGGTGAGCAGTTCTTC.

V usage is TRBV5-1 and J usage is TRBJ2-2, with TRBD1 matching over 8 bases. Germline assignment: CDR1 SGHRS and CDR2 YFSETQ. The trim removed 3 bases at V and 0 bases at J, leaving 4 bases unmatched. The CDR3 is made up of 16 amino acids. The CDR3: CASSSSGGSNTGELFF. CDR3 nucleotide sequence: TGCGCCAGCAGCTCATCAGGGGGCTCGAACACCGGGGAGCTGTTTTTT.

The chain joins TRBV6-5 to TRBJ2-7; 8 bases are a match to TRBD1. The CDR3 loop spans 13 amino acids. Germline values: CDR1 MNHEY, CDR2 SVGAGI. Trimming took 4 bases from V and 3 from J; bases not matched to a gene: 2. The CDR3 protein is CASSSGQGYEQYF. The CDR3 coding sequence is TGTGCCAGCAGTTCCGGACAGGGCTACGAGCAGTACTTC.